The next 17 T cell receptor beta chains were all read from a single sample in a study of beta chain features in type 1 diabetes. The investigators reverse transcribed all of the isolated RNA, so they sequenced expressed TCRB transcripts. The data were produced by immunoSEQ multiplex PCR, yet TCRdb's version contains in-frame clones alone and is incomplete. The table lists 300,000 or so clones, 8% of them singletons, with less than 0.45% in the top ten. The sequenced sample was central memory CD4+ T cells from blood. These receptors all come from a woman under 30 in good health.

This clone was counted a few times. The chain carries TRBV20-1 and TRBJ1-1, with D hard to call. The V gene's germline CDR1 is DFQATT and CDR2 SNEGSKA (reference sequence). CDR3 size: 11 residues. The ends were cut back, 6 bases at V and 0 bases at J, with 5 bases in the middle. CDR3: CSARMNTEAFF. The CDR3 nucleotides are TGCAGTGCCCGCATGAACACTGAAGCTTTCTTT.

The V and J genes are TRBV2 and TRBJ2-2, with a tentative D call TRBD1 (5 bases). V lost 2 bases to trimming and J lost 4 bases, with 14 bases between them. The CDR3 length is 16 residues. CDR1 is SNHLY and CDR2 is FYNNEI in the germline V gene. CDR3 sequence (DNA): TGTGCCAGCAGTGAAATACAGGTGCAGGGCACCGGGGAGCTGTTTTTT. This sequence encodes CASSEIQVQGTGELFF.

V gene TRBV7-6 combines with J gene TRBJ2-7; no firm D call. Trimming removed 1 base at V and 2 bases at J, with 12 bases between. This CDR3 is built from 15 residues. Germline V gives CDR1 SGHVS, CDR2 FNYEAQ. CDR3 protein: CASSLVSSDTYEQYF. CDR3 coding DNA: TGTGCCAGCAGCTTAGTGAGCTCAGACACCTACGAGCAGTACTTC.

This chain uses TRBV7-2 with TRBJ2-3; D might be TRBD2 (5 bases). Trimming left V 10 bases short and J 1 base short, with 12 bases between. The CDR3 has 13 residues. Germline CDR1 is SGHTA and CDR2 is FQGNSA. CDR3 sequence: CATGSARTDTQYF. CDR3 nucleotide sequence: TGTGCCACGGGTAGCGCCCGCACAGATACGCAGTATTTT. The full variable domain, rest sourced from reference TRBV7-2 and TRBJ2-3, is GAGVSQSPSNKVTEKGKDVELRCDPISGHTALYWYRQSLGQGLEFLIYFQGNSAPDKSGLPSDRFSAERTGGSVSTLTIQRTQQEDSAVYLCATGSARTDTQYFGPGTRLTVL.

This chain connects TRBV4-2 to TRBJ2-7; 15 nucleotides align to TRBD2. The V and J ends lost 0 bases and 1 base, in that order; junction bases with no gene match: 10. The germline CDR1 and CDR2 sequences are LGHNA and YNFKEQ. The CDR3 extends over 20 amino acids. CDR3 in amino acids: CASSQDGVGLAGGRSYEQYF. In DNA form, the CDR3 reads TGTGCCAGCAGCCAAGATGGGGTCGGACTAGCGGGAGGGAGATCCTACGAGCAGTACTTC.

This clone came up a few times. The chain couples TRBV4-3 to TRBJ2-7; maybe TRBD2 (5 bases). In germline, CDR1 is LGHNA, CDR2 YSLEER. V was shortened by 0 bases and J by 2 bases, with 11 bases between the two germline ends. The length of the CDR3 is 15 residues. CDR3 amino acids: CASSQDRSGAYEQYF. CDR3 coding DNA: TGCGCCAGCAGCCAAGATAGGAGCGGTGCCTACGAGCAGTACTTC.

Only a few counts were recorded for this clone. J is TRBJ2-1 and V is TRBV6-1; no clear D gene. The germline V gene encodes CDR1 MNHNS and CDR2 SASEGT. V was clipped by 2 bases and J by 9 bases, with 8 bases between them. The CDR3 spans 12 residues. CDR3 DNA sequence: TGTGCCAGCAGTGAATTCGCCCGTGAGCAGTTCTTC. It specifies CASSEFAREQFF.

The gene calls are TRBV28 and TRBJ2-3; the D gene is possibly TRBD1 (5 bases). Between the trimmed V and J ends, which lost 3 bases and 4 bases, there was a span of 17 bases. Germline V gene lookup returns CDR1 MDHEN and CDR2 SYDVKM. The CDR3 totals 16 residues. CDR3 sequence reads: CASSFKDSVYADTQYF. CDR3 coding DNA: TGTGCCAGCAGTTTTAAAGACAGTGTCTACGCAGATACGCAGTATTTT.

For this clone: The germline gene is not matched at one end of the junction; a read error may be the cause. V usage is TRBV5-4 and J usage is TRBJ1-2, with no clear D. The CDR3 runs 15 residues. Germline V CDR1 and CDR2: SGHNT, YYREEE (reference sequence). The CDR3 bases are TGCGCCAGCAGCCGAGCCTTGGACGTGATCTATGGCTACACCTTC. Protein: CASSRALDVIYGYTF.

This clone was seen at least ten times. This chain connects TRBV28 to TRBJ2-1; a possible D gene is TRBD2 (6 bases). Deletions cut 3 bases from V and 8 bases from J, with 20 bases between. Germline-derived CDR1 and CDR2 are MDHEN and SYDVKM. The CDR3 is made up of 16 amino acids. The DNA for the CDR3 is TGTGCCAGCAGTTTTAACCGCGGGAATGGGTGGGATGAGCAGTTCTTC. This sequence encodes CASSFNRGNGWDEQFF.

This rearrangement joins TRBV7-2 to TRBJ2-7, with 7 bases matching TRBD2. V dropped 0 bases and J dropped 4; count of bases not matched to a gene: 9. The CDR3 length is 16 residues. Looked up from germline, CDR1 is SGHTA and CDR2 is FQGNSA. The CDR3 region has the DNA TGTGCCAGCAGCTTAGCTTCGGGAGGAAATCGGTACGAGCAGTACTTC. Encoded protein: CASSLASGGNRYEQYF. Full variable domain (outside the CDR3, taken from reference TRBV7-2 and TRBJ2-7): GAGVSQSPSNKVTEKGKDVELRCDPISGHTALYWYRQSLGQGLEFLIYFQGNSAPDKSGLPSDRFSAERTGGSVSTLTIQRTQQEDSAVYLCASSLASGGNRYEQYFGPGTRLTVT.

This clone was observed a handful of times. The chain joins TRBV5-4 to TRBJ2-3, with D possibly matching TRBD1 (6 bases). Germline V gene sequence: CDR1 SGHNT, CDR2 YYREEE (reference sequence). The CDR3 extends over 16 amino acids. The V and J ends lost 1 base and 2 bases respectively, with 14 bases between them. The CDR3 region is CASSLRLGHSTDTQYF. CDR3 coding DNA: TGTGCCAGCAGCTTGAGGCTGGGACACTCCACAGATACGCAGTATTTT.

This clone was picked up many times. The chain has TRBV4-3 and TRBJ2-2; no reliable D call. Per germline, CDR1 LGHNA and CDR2 YSLEER. This CDR3 contains 15 residues. V lost 0 bases, J lost 2 bases, and 7 bases lay in between. The CDR3 bases are TGCGCCAGCAGCCAAGAATTTTACAACACCGGGGAGCTGTTTTTT. As protein: CASSQEFYNTGELFF.

The chain carries TRBV29-1 and TRBJ2-7; D possibly uses TRBD1 or TRBD2 (5 bases each). The CDR3 covers 12 residues. Looked up from germline, CDR1 is SQVTM and CDR2 is ANQGSEA. With 4 bases removed from V and 4 bases from J, the gap between germline ends came to 11 bases. CDR3 coding DNA: TGCAGCGTTGCGGGGACGTTTTACGAGCAGTACTTC. It is translated as CSVAGTFYEQYF.

This clone came up a few times. The chain is built from TRBV11-2 and TRBJ2-3; 10 positions agree with TRBD2. Trimming cost V 9 bases and J 4 bases; bases outside gene matches: 7. The germline gives CDR1 SGHAT, CDR2 FQNNGV. CDR3 length: 14 residues. The CDR3 bases are TGTGCCAGGATGACTAGCGGGTTCCCAGATACGCAGTATTTT. Protein: CARMTSGFPDTQYF.

CDR3 DNA: TGTGCCAGCAGCCAAGTAGCTAGTCGGGACACCGGGGAGCTGTTTTTT. This gives the protein CASSQVASRDTGELFF. The V gene is TRBV4-2, the J gene TRBJ2-2; no reliable D call. V was shortened by 1 base and J by 3 bases, with 12 bases between the two germline ends. CDR3 length equals 16 residues. Germline V gene data show CDR1 as LGHNA and CDR2 as YNFKEQ.

V usage is TRBV7-9 and J usage is TRBJ2-3; unclear D gene. The CDR3 sequence is 13 residues long. Germline V gene lookup returns CDR1 SEHNR and CDR2 FQNEAQ (reference sequence). Trimming took off 3 bases at V and 6 bases at J, with 10 bases between the two ends. The DNA for the CDR3 is TGTGCCAGCAGCTTTGGTTTGGAGGATACGCAGTATTTT. Its protein product is CASSFGLEDTQYF.